This T cell receptor beta chain was sequenced for a study of blood T cell repertoires in COVID-19 (TCRdb year 2020). Study-wide context: Samples from collaborators originated in the United States, Italy and Spain and spanned both the acute and convalescent phases of COVID-19. The prospective study material was composed of cDNA or gDNA derived from T cells, B-cell-depleted T cells, or PBMCs. Subjects who had been exposed to COVID-19, were actively infected with it, or had recovered from it provided the deeply sampled blood TCRbeta repertoires that made up the dataset. The repertoires were released in a freely available public database meant as a resource for research on the immune response to SARS-CoV-2. The samples were drawn from two sources: the first 160 participants of the ongoing ImmuneRACE study, and over 950 subjects contributed by 6 global collaborators. A de-identified subject ID, COVID-19 status, age in years and sex were almost always included in the sample metadata. HLA class I and class II types, where available, came from metadata supplied by the sample provider rather than from assay-based typing.

Results the study describes overall, beyond this receptor: How much clinical and demographic metadata was included differed by source and by participant, and the metadata was provided uncurated.

TCRbeta CDR3 regions were amplified from genomic DNA using the immunoSEQ Assay, a bias-controlled multiplex PCR. The original methods were these. The number of nucleated cells in each sample was estimated by amplification of reference gene primers within the assay. To quantify the absolute abundance of each unique TCRbeta CDR3 rearrangement, sequence reads were collapsed and filtered. For each sample, productive Simpson clonality was calculated as the square root of Simpson's diversity index across productive rearrangements. This immuneACCESS table, as held by TCRdb, lists in-frame sequences with V and J called but not all clones. Of the missing ones, under half trace to an unresolved V gene in checked studies; the others have no known cause. V and J calls and clone size are given by that table; D and trimming were obtained from the DNA. The sample profile shows some 490,000 clones; around nine tenths of them were found once. Approximately 8% of the sample is taken by the ten largest.

Taken from cysteine to phenylalanine, the CDR3 has 13 residues. Of the read, only the CDR3 DNA is kept; its 39 bases are in frame from base 1. Based on the germline V gene, the CDR1 and CDR2 sequences are SGHRS and YFSETQ. Deletion took 4 bases off V and 5 bases off J, with a span of 7 bases between the germline ends. In regard to this clone: This receptor's antigen is unknown. No clone much larger than this one lies a single base away; base qualities are absent.

In the prospective study, participants were about 18 to 89 years old, resided in about two dozen geographic areas of the United States, and were enrolled through a virtual design. In the prospective study, participants were assigned to cohorts based on the clinical history participants reported in a screening survey and a study questionnaire. Recovered participants in ImmuneRACE Cohort 3 were defined by two consecutive negative NP/OP PCR tests, clearance by a healthcare professional, or resolution of symptoms. Each participant in the prospective study had whole blood, serum and a nasopharyngeal or oropharyngeal swab collected by mobile phlebotomists. Prospective study participants could optionally give additional blood draws and questionnaires over an approximately two-month period. Blood samples from the prospective study were shipped frozen or at room temperature prior to DNA extraction.

Sample: PBMCs or T cells enriched from blood (not recorded which). The V and J segments used are TRBV5-1 and TRBJ1-6, with no confidently assigned D gene. The receptor was isolated from a woman between 55 and 75 years old who had recovered from COVID-19. In nucleotides, the sequence is TGCGCCAGCAGCAGTGAGGATAATTCACCCCTCCACTTT. Its translation reads: CASSSEDNSPLHF.